This TCR beta chain derives from a study of cytomegalovirus exposure and HLA in healthy donors. Study conclusions and caveats: Among CMV-associated TCR beta chains, most appeared HLA-restricted in a later analysis. A later look showed TCR association rates differing by HLA locus, highest for DRB1 and lowest for HLA-C. While the bulk of TCR sequences proved rare, some public TCRs turned up in many donors. TRBV6-2, TRBV6-3 and other indistinguishable V segments were excluded.

PCR involved 60 Vbeta and 13 Jbeta primers. Measured with immunoSEQ multiplex PCR; TCRdb has only the in-frame clones, and not every one. This sample's table reports over 75,000 clones. As for this clone: Its antigen is unidentified.

With V trimmed by 2 bases and J by 9 bases, 2 bases remained unmatched. CDR1 and CDR2 from the germline V gene are MNHEY and SVGAGI. CDR3 size: 13 residues. The sequenced material came from PBMCs. This sequence originates from a girl aged 10-17 years in good health and CMV-seropositive. J is TRBJ2-1 and V is TRBV6-5; 9 bases match TRBD1. Here the CDR3 DNA reads TGTGCCAGCAGTTACACGACAGGGGGTGAGCAGTTCTTC. This sequence encodes CASSYTTGGEQFF.